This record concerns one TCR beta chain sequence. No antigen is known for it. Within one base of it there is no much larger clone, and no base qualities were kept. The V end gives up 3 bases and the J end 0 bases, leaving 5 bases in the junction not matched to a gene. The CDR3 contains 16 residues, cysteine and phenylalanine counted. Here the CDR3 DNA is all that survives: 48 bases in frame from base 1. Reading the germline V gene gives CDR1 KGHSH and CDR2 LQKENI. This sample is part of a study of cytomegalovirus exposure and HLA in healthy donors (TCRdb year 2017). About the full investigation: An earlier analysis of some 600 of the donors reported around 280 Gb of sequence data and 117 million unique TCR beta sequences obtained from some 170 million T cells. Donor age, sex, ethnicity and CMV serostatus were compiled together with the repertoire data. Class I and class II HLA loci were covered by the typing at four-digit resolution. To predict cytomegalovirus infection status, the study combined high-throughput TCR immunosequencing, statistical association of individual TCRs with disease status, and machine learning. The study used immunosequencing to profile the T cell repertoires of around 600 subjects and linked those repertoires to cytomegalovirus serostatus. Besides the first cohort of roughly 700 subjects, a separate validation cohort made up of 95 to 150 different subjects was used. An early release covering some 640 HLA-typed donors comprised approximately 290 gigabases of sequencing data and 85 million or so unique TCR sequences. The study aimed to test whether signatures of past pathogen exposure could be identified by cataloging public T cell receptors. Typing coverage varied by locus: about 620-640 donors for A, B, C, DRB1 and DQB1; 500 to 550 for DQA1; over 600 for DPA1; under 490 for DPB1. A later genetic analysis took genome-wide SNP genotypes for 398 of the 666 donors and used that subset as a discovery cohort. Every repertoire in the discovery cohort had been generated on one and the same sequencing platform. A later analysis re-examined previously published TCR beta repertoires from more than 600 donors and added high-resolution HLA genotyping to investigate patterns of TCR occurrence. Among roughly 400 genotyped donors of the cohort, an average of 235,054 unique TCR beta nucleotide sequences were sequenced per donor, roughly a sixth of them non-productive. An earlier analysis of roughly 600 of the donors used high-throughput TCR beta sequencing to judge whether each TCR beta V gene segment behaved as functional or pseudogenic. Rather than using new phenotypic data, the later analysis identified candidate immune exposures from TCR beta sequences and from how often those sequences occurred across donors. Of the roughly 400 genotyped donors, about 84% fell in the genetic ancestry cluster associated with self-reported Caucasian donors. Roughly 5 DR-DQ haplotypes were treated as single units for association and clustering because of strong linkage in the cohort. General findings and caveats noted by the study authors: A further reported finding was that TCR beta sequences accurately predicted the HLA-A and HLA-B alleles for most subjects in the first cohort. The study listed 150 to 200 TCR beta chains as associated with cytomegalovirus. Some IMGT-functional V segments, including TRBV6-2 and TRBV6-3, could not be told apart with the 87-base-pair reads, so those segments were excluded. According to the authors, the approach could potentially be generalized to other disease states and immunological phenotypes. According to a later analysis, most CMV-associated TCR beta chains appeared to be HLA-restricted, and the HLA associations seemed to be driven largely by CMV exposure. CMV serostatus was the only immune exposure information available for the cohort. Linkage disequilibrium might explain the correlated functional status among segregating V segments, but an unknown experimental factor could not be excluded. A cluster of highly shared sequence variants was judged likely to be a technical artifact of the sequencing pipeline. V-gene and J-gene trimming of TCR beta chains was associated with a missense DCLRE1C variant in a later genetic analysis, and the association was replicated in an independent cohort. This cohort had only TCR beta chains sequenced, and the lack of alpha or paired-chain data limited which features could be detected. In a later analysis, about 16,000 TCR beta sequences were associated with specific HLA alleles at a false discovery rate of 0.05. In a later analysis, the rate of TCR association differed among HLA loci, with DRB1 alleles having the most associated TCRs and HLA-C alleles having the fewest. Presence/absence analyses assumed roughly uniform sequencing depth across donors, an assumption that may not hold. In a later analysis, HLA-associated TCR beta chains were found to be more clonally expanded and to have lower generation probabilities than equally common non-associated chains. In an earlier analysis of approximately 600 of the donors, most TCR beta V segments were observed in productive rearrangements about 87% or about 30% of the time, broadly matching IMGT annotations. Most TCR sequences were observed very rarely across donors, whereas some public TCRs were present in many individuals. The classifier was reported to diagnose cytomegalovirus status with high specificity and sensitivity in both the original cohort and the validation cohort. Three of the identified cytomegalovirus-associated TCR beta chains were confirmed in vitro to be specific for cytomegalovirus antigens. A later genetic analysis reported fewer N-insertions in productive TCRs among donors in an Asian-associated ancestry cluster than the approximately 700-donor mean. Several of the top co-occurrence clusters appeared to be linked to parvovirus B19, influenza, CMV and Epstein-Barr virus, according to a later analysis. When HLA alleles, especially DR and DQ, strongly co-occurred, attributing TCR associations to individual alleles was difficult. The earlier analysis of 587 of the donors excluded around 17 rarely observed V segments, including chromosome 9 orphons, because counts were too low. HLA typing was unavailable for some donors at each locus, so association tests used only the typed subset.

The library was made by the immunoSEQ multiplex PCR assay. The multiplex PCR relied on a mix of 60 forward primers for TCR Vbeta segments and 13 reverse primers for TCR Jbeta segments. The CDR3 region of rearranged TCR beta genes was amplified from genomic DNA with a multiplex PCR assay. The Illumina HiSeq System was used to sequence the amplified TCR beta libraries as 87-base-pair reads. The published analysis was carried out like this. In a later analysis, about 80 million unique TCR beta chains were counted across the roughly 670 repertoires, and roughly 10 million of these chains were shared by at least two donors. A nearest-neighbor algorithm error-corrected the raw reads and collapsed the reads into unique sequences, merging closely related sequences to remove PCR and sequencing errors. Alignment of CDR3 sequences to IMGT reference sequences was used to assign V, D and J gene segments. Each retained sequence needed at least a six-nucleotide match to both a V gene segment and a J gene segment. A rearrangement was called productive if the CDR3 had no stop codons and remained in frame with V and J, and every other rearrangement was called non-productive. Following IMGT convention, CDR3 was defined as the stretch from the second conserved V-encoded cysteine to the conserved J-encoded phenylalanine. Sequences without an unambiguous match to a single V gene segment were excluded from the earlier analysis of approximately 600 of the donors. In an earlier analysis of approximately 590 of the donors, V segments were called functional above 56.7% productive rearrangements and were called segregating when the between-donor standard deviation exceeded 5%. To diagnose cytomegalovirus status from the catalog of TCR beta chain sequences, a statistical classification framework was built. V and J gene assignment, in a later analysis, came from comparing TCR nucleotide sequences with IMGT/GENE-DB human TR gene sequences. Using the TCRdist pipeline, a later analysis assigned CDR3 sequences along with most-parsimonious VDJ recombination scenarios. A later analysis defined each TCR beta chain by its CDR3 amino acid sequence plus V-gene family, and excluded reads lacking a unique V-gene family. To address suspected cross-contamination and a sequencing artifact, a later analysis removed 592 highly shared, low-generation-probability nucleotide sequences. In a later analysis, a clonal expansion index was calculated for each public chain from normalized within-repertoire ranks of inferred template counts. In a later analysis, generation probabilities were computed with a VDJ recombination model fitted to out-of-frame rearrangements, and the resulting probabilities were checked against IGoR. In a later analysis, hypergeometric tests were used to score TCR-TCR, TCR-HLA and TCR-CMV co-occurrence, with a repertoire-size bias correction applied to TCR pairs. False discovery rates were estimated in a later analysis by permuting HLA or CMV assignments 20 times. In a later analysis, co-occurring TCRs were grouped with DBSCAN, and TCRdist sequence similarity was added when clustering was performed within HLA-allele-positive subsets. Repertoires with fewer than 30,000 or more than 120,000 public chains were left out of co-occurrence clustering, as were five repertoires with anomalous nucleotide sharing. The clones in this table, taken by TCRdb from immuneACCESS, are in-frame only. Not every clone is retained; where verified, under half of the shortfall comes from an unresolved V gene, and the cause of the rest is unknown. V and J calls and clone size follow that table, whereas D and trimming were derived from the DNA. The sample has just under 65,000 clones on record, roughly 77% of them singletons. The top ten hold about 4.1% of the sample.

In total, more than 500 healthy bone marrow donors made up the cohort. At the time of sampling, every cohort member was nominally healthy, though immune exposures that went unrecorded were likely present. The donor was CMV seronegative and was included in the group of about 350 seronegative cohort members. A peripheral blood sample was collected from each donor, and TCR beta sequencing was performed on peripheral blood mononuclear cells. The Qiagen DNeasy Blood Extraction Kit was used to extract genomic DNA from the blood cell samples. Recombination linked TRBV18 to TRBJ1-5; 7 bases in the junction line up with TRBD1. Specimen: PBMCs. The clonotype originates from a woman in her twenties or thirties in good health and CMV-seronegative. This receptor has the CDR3 CASSPQDRPSNQPQHF. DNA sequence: TGTGCCAGCTCACCTCAGGACAGGCCTAGCAATCAGCCCCAGCATTTT.